What follows are 23 T cell receptor beta chains derived from one specimen sequenced in a study of cytomegalovirus exposure and HLA in healthy donors. It was with 60 Vbeta and 13 Jbeta primers that the PCR ran. Data came from immunoSEQ multiplex PCR; TCRdb stores just in-frame clones and leaves some out. The top ten clones hold 2.5% to 3.5% of a sample with just under 150,000 clones, 80% to 85% of them seen once. The sequencing input was PBMCs. The origin of the receptors is a woman in her 30s in good health and CMV-seronegative.

V and J are TRBV7-8 and TRBJ2-2; D gene unclear. The ends were cut back, 5 bases at V and 4 bases at J, with 11 bases in the middle. Germline V CDR1 and CDR2: SGHVS, FQNEAQ. The CDR3 runs 14 residues. The CDR3: CASSHLESTGELFF. The CDR3 DNA reads TGTGCCAGCAGCCATCTAGAGAGCACCGGGGAGCTGTTTTTT.

The chain combines TRBV2 with TRBJ1-6; unclear D gene. The germline CDR1 and CDR2 sequences are SNHLY and FYNNEI. This CDR3 has 14 amino acids. Deletions cut 7 bases from V and 7 bases from J, with 14 bases between. The CDR3 loop reads CASNADSRNSPLHF. In DNA form, the CDR3 reads TGTGCCAGCAATGCCGACTCGAGGAATTCACCCCTCCACTTT.

The rearrangement uses TRBV4-2 and TRBJ1-4, with 9 bases aligning to TRBD1. V shed 1 base, J shed 9 bases, and the junction held 18 bases outside the gene matches. The CDR3 runs to 19 residues. Germline-derived CDR1 and CDR2 are LGHNA and YNFKEQ. This chain's CDR3 is CASSQGVGQGRLSLKKLFF. DNA of the CDR3: TGTGCCAGCAGCCAAGGCGTAGGACAGGGGCGTTTAAGTTTGAAAAAACTGTTTTTT.

This clone was detected once. J is TRBJ1-5 and V is TRBV27, with D maybe TRBD1 (5 bases). Germline V gene sequence: CDR1 MNHEY, CDR2 SMNVEV (reference sequence). Trimming cost V 6 bases and J 1 base, with 7 bases left between them. The CDR3 is made up of 13 amino acids. Here the CDR3 DNA reads TGTGCCAGCAGGGGGCCAAGCAATCAGCCCCAGCATTTT. It specifies CASRGPSNQPQHF.

V is TRBV7-6 and J is TRBJ1-4; 8 nucleotides agree with TRBD1. The CDR3 sequence is 16 residues long. The germline V gene has CDR1 SGHVS and CDR2 FNYEAQ. With 0 bases clipped from V and 6 bases from J, the junction kept 6 bases outside the gene matches. The CDR3 here is CASSLAPSGGYEKLFF. The CDR3 DNA sequence: TGTGCCAGCAGCTTAGCGCCGTCAGGGGGCTATGAAAAACTGTTTTTT. Supplemented by reference TRBV7-6 and TRBJ1-4, the full variable domain reads GAGVSQSPRYKVTKRGQDVALRCDPISGHVSLYWYRQALGQGPEFLTYFNYEAQQDKSGLPNDRFSAERPEGSISTLTIQRTEQRDSAMYRCASSLAPSGGYEKLFFGSGTQLSVL.

This clone has more than one count but fewer than ten. This chain joins TRBV13 and TRBJ1-1; 9 bases align to TRBD1. The germline V gene has CDR1 PRHDT and CDR2 FYEKMQ (reference sequence). Trimming at V came to 4 bases and at J to 1 base, leaving 4 bases not matched to a gene. The CDR3 is 15 residues long. Written as DNA, the CDR3 is TGTGCCAGCAGCTCCTTGGGACAGGGGAACACTGAAGCTTTCTTT. It translates to CASSSLGQGNTEAFF.

The gene calls are TRBV27 and TRBJ2-7; 8 nucleotides match TRBD2. Germline V lookup: CDR1 MNHEY, CDR2 SMNVEV (reference sequence). The CDR3 totals 14 residues. With V trimmed by 4 bases and J by 3 bases, 5 bases remained unmatched. The chain's CDR3 is CASSSSGLSYEQYF. The CDR3 DNA follows: TGTGCCAGCAGTTCTAGCGGGCTCAGCTACGAGCAGTACTTC.

The rearrangement joins TRBV6-5 to TRBJ2-1; tentative D call: TRBD1 (5 bases). Germline V CDR1 and CDR2: MNHEY, SVGAGI. The CDR3 runs 14 residues. The V end was cut by 6 bases, the J end by 7 bases, with 16 bases between. DNA for the CDR3: TGTGCCAGCAGCCTCCGGGCAGGGTGGAATGAGCAGTTCTTC. It codes for CASSLRAGWNEQFF.

V and J are TRBV9 and TRBJ2-1, with TRBD1 matching 9 bases. The junction had 8 bases not matched to a gene; V was cut back by 3 bases and J by 7 bases. Germline CDR1 reads SGDLS; CDR2 reads YYNGEE. This CDR3 contains 15 residues. CDR3 sequence: CASSGGTGSWNEQFF. The CDR3 DNA reads as TGTGCCAGCAGCGGTGGGACAGGGTCTTGGAATGAGCAGTTCTTC.

The chain joins TRBV7-2 to TRBJ2-5; D unresolved. V dropped 5 bases and J dropped 1 base, with 11 bases sitting between them. This CDR3 is built from 14 residues. Looked up from germline, CDR1 is SGHTA and CDR2 is FQGNSA. CDR3 sequence reads: CASSATRVQETQYF. As DNA, the CDR3 is TGTGCCAGCAGCGCGACCCGGGTCCAAGAGACCCAGTACTTC.

J is TRBJ1-5 and V is TRBV28; D is uncertain. The CDR3 is 15 amino acids. Germline loops: CDR1 MDHEN, CDR2 SYDVKM. Trimming cost V 4 bases and J 0 bases, with 10 bases left between them. The CDR3 DNA sequence: TGTGCCAGCAGTTCAATTGTGAGTAGCAATCAGCCCCAGCATTTT. Protein product: CASSSIVSSNQPQHF.

The V and J genes are TRBV5-1 and TRBJ1-3; D remains ambiguous. CDR1 SGHRS and CDR2 YFSETQ come from the germline V gene. This CDR3 is built from 13 residues. V was pared by 4 bases and J by 0 bases, with 5 bases between. The CDR3 is CASSPYSGNTIYF. CDR3 DNA: TGCGCCAGCAGCCCCTACTCTGGAAACACCATATATTTT. Using reference TRBV5-1 and TRBJ1-3 for the parts outside the CDR3, the full variable domain is KAGVTQTPRYLIKTRGQQVTLSCSPISGHRSVSWYQQTPGQGLQFLFEYFSETQRNKGNFPGRFSGRQFSNSRSEMNVSTLELGDSALYLCASSPYSGNTIYFGEGSWLTVV.

The chain is built from TRBV11-2 and TRBJ2-4, with 7 bases fitting TRBD1. This CDR3 region has 18 residues. Germline assignment: CDR1 SGHAT and CDR2 FQNNGV. V lost 1 base, J lost 3 bases, and 12 bases stayed unmatched. The CDR3 here is CASSLAGQFPLGKNIQYF. DNA of the CDR3: TGTGCCAGCAGCTTAGCGGGACAGTTTCCTTTAGGCAAAAACATTCAGTACTTC.

The rearrangement joins TRBV6-1 to TRBJ2-4; TRBD2 agrees at 8 bases. In germline, CDR1 is MNHNS, CDR2 SASEGT. This CDR3 is 18 amino acids long. With V trimmed by 2 bases and J by 1 base, 10 bases remained unmatched. The CDR3 protein is CASSEMGSGGPAKNIQYF. The CDR3 bases are TGTGCCAGCAGTGAAATGGGGTCGGGGGGGCCGGCCAAAAACATTCAGTACTTC.

As regards this clone: The germline gene is not matched at one end of the junction; a read error may be the cause. The chain is built from TRBV10-3 and TRBJ2-5; D is possibly TRBD2 (5 bases). This CDR3 is 12 amino acids long. Per the germline V gene, CDR1 is ENHRY and CDR2 is SYGVKD. The CDR3 nucleotides read TGTGCCGTCAGTCGGGGTGGAGAGACCCAGTACTTC. It is translated as CAVSRGGETQYF.

The chain is built from TRBV7-3 and TRBJ2-5; 8 nucleotides line up with TRBD2. CDR1 and CDR2 from the germline V gene are SGHTA and FQGTGA. V dropped 6 bases and J dropped 5; count of bases not matched to a gene: 8. This CDR3 contains 14 residues. In DNA, the CDR3 is TGTGCCAGCAGTCGAACGGGGGGGGAGGAGACCCAGTACTTC. Its protein product is CASSRTGGEETQYF.

This clone has just a few counts. This chain links TRBV6-1 with TRBJ1-3; D is undetermined. V gave up 3 bases and J gave up 9 bases, with 18 bases separating them. From germline, CDR1 is MNHNS and CDR2 SASEGT. This CDR3 has 15 residues. CDR3 coding DNA: TGTGCCAGCAGTGAGGACTTTACCCTGGGAGGCACCATATATTTT. This sequence encodes CASSEDFTLGGTIYF.

J is TRBJ2-1 and V is TRBV19; D possibly corresponds to TRBD2 (6 bases). The CDR3 length is 15 residues. The V gene lost 9 bases and the J gene lost 8 bases, with 23 bases spanning the gap. Germline V CDR1 and CDR2: LNHDA, SQIVND (reference sequence). The CDR3 reads CASSELLALGHEQFF. The CDR3 DNA reads as TGTGCCAGCAGTGAGCTGCTAGCGTTGGGCCATGAGCAGTTCTTC.

CDR3 residues: CASSQDRGVGTEAFF. The CDR3 bases are TGCGCCAGCAGCCAAGATCGGGGGGTTGGTACTGAAGCTTTCTTT. The gene calls are TRBV4-3 and TRBJ1-1, with a possible D match to TRBD1 (5 bases). The CDR3 runs to 15 residues. Germline V gene lookup returns CDR1 LGHNA and CDR2 YSLEER. Trimming took 0 bases from V and 5 from J, leaving 13 bases between them.

The CDR3 DNA reads TGTGCCAGCAGCGAAGGTGGACAGGGGCGTTTTGAGACCCAGTACTTC. This codes for CASSEGGQGRFETQYF. This chain joins TRBV7-2 and TRBJ2-5; 9 nucleotides match TRBD1. The CDR3 is 16 amino acids. V dropped 5 bases and J dropped 5; count of bases not matched to a gene: 12. Germline V gene sequence: CDR1 SGHTA, CDR2 FQGNSA.

The chain carries TRBV7-2 and TRBJ2-1, with 14 bases fitting TRBD2. J gave up 5 bases and V 3 bases, and 0 bases lay outside the gene matches. The CDR3 length is 15 residues. The germline CDR1 and CDR2 sequences are SGHTA and FQGNSA. The CDR3 spells CASSLGLAGDNEQFF. The CDR3 coding sequence is TGTGCCAGCAGCTTGGGACTAGCGGGGGACAATGAGCAGTTCTTC.

The chain has TRBV18 and TRBJ2-2, with D maybe TRBD1 (5 bases). Germline CDR1 is KGHSH and CDR2 is LQKENI. CDR3 length: 16 amino acids. Trimming removed 6 bases from V and 0 bases from J, with 14 bases in between. The CDR3 sequence is CASSPQGSTNTGELFF. The CDR3 bases are TGTGCCAGCTCCCCCCAGGGCTCCACGAACACCGGGGAGCTGTTTTTT.

This clone was seen just once. The chain recombines TRBV5-5 with TRBJ2-7; perhaps TRBD1 as D (5 bases). Trimming took 1 base from V and 2 from J, leaving 10 bases between them. The CDR3 sequence is 14 residues long. Germline V CDR1 and CDR2: SGHKS, YYEKEE (reference sequence). The CDR3 spells CASSLYTTAYEQYF. In nucleotides, the CDR3 is TGTGCCAGCAGCTTGTATACGACAGCCTACGAGCAGTACTTC.